This record concerns one T cell receptor (beta chain) sequence. The target antigen is unknown. TCRdb's copy holds only in-frame clones and misses some; the assay was immunoSEQ multiplex PCR. The sample yields tens of thousands of clones, about nine tenths seen once. This sample is drawn from a study of T cell responses to AZD1222 COVID-19 vaccine. Study observations and caveats: Without day 14 samples, only post-peak T cell repertoires were studied. Spike was spanned by vaccine-associated CD4 TCRs, with dominance at 160-218 and 743-854. Donors were mostly white British, more females; clonal diversity possibly underestimated.

Trimming cost V 6 bases and J 5 bases; bases outside gene matches: 6. The CDR3 runs to 15 residues. The germline V gene encodes CDR1 SNHLY and CDR2 FYNNEI. This chain links TRBV2 with TRBJ1-6, with 8 bases lining up with TRBD1. This TCR was recovered from an adult in good health. The input for sequencing was peripheral blood, taken on day 0 of MenACWY control vaccination. CDR3 residues: CASRAGTGDNSPLHF. CDR3 nucleotides: TGTGCCAGCAGGGCAGGGACAGGAGATAATTCACCCCTCCACTTT.